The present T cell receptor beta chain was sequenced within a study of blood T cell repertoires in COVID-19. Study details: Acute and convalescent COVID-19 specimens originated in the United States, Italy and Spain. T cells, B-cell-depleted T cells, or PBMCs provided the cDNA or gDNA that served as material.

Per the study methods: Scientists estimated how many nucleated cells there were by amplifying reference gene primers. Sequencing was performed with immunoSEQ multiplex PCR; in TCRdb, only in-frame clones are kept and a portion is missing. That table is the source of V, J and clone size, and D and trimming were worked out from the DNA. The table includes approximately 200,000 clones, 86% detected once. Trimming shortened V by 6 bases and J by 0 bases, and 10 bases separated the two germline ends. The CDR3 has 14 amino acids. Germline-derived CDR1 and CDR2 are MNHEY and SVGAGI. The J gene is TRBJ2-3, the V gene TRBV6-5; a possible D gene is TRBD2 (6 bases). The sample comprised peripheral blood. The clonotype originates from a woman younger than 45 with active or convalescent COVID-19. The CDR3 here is CASRTGLSTDTQYF. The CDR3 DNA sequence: TGTGCCAGCAGGACGGGACTTAGCACAGATACGCAGTATTTT.